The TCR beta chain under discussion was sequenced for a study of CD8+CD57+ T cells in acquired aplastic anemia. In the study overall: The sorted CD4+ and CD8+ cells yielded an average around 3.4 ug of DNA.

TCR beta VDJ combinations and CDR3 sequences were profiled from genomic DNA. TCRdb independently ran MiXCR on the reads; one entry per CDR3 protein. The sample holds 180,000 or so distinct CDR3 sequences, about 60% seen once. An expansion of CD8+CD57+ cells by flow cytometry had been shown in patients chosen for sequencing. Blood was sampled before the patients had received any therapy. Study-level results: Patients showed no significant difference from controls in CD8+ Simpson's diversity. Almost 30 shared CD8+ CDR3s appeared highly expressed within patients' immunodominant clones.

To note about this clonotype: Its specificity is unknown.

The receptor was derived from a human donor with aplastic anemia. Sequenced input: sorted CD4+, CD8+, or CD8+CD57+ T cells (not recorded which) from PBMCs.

CDR3 residues: CASRQSQNTEAFF. Here the CDR3 DNA reads TGTGCCAGTAGACAGAGTCAGAACACTGAAGCTTTCTTT. V usage is TRBV19 and J usage is TRBJ1-1; no definite D call. V lost 6 bases and J lost 1, with 9 bases in between. The length of the CDR3 is 13 residues. Germline-derived CDR1 and CDR2 are LNHDA and SQIVND (reference sequence). Filled out from reference TRBV19 and TRBJ1-1, the complete variable domain reads DGGITQSPKYLFRKEGQNVTLSCEQNLNHDAMYWYRQDPGQGLRLIYYSQIVNDFQKGDIAEGYSVSREKKESFPLTVTSAQKNPTAFYLCASRQSQNTEAFFGQGTRLTVV.